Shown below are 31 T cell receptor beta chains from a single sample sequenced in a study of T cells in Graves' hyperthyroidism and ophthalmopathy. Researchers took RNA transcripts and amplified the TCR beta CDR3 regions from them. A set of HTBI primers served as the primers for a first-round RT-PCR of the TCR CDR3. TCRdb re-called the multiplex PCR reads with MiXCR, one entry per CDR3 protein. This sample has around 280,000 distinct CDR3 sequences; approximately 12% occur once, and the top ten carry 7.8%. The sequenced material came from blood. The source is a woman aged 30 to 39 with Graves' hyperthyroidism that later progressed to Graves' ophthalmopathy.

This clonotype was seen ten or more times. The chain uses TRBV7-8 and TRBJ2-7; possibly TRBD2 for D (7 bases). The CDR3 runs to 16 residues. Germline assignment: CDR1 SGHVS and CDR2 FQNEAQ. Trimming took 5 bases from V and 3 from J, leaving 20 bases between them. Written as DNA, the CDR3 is TGTGCCAGCAGCCCGCGGTCCAGGGGAGGGGGCTACGAGCAGTACTTC. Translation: CASSPRSRGGGYEQYF.

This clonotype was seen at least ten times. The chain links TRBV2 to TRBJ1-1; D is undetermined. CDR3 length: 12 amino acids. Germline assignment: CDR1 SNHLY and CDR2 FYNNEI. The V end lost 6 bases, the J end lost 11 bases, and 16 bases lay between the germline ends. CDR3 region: CASSPPEDWAFF. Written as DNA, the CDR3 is TGTGCCAGCAGCCCTCCGGAGGACTGGGCTTTCTTT.

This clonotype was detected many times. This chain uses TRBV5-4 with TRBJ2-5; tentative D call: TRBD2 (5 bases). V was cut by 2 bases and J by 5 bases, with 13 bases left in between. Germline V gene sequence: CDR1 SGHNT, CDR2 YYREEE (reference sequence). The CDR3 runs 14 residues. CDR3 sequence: CASSFGTEGETQYF. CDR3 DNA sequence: TGTGCCAGCAGCTTCGGTACAGAGGGCGAGACCCAGTACTTC.

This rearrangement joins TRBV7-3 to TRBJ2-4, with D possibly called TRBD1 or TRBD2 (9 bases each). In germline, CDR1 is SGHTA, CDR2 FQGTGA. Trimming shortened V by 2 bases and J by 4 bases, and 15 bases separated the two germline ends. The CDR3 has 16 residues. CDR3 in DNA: TGTGCCAGCAGCTTAGCGGGGGGGACAGGGAAAAACATTCAGTACTTC. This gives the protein CASSLAGGTGKNIQYF. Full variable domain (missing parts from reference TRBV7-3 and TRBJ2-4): GAGVSQTPSNKVTEKGKYVELRCDPISGHTALYWYRQSLGQGPEFLIYFQGTGAADDSGLPNDRFFAVRPEGSVSTLKIQRTERGDSAVYLCASSLAGGTGKNIQYFGAGTRLSVL.

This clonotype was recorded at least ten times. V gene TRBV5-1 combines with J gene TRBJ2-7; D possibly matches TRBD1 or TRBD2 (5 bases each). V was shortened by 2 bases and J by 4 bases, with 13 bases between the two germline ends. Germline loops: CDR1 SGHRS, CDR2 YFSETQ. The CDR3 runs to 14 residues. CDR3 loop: CASSFRDPVYEQYF. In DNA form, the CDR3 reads TGCGCCAGCAGCTTCCGGGACCCCGTTTACGAGCAGTACTTC.

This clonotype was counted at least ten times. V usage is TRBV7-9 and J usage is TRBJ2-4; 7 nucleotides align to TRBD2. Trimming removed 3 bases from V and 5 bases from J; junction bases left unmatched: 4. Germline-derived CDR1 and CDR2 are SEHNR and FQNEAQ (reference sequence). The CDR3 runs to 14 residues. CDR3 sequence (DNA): TGTGCCAGCAGCTTGGGACTATCCGAAAACATTCAGTACTTC. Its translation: CASSLGLSENIQYF.

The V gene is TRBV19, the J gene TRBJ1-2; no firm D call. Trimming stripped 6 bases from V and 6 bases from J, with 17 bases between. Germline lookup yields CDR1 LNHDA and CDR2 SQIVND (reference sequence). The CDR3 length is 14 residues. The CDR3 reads CASRFDWTVHGYTF. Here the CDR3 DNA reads TGTGCCAGTAGGTTCGACTGGACGGTACATGGCTACACCTTC.

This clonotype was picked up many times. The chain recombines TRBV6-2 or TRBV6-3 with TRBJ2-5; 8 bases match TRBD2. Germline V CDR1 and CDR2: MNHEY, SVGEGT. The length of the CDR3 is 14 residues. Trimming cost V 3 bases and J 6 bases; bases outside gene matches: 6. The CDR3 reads CASSYLVAGKTQYF. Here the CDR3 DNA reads TGTGCCAGCAGTTATCTTGTAGCGGGAAAGACCCAGTACTTC.

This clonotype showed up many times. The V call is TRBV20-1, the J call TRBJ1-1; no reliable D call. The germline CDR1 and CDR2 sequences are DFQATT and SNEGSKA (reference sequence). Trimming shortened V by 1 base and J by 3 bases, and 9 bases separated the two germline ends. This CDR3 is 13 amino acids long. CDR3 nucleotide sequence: TGCAGTGCTAGAGGGACCGGGGACACTGAAGCTTTCTTT. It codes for CSARGTGDTEAFF.

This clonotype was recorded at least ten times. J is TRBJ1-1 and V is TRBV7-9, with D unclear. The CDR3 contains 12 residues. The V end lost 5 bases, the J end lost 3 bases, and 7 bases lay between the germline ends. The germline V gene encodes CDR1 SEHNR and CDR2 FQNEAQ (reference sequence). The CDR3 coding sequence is TGTGCCAGCAGCCGTTCGGACACTGAAGCTTTCTTT. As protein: CASSRSDTEAFF.

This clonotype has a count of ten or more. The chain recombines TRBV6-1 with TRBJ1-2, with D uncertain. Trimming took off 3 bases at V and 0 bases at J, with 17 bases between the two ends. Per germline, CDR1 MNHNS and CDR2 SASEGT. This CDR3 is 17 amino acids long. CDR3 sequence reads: CASSDPSSRMANYGYTF. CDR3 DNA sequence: TGTGCCAGCAGTGATCCCTCATCGAGGATGGCTAACTATGGCTACACCTTC.

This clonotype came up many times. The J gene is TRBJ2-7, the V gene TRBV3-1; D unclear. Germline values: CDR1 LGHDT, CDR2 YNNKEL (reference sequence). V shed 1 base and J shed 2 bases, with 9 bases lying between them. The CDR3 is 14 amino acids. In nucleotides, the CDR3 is TGTGCCAGCAGCCAAGGCTGGATAACCTACGAGCAGTACTTC. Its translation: CASSQGWITYEQYF.

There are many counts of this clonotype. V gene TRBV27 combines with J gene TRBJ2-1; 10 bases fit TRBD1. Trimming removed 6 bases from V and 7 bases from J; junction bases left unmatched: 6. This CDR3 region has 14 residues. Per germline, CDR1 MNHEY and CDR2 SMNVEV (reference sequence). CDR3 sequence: CASSQGQGRNEQFF. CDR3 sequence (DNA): TGTGCCAGCAGCCAGGGACAGGGGCGGAATGAGCAGTTCTTC.

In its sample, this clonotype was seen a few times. The CDR3 bases are TGTGCCAGTAGTATATTGCGGGATGACTACAATGAGCAGTTCTTC. Protein product: CASSILRDDYNEQFF. The V gene is TRBV19, the J gene TRBJ2-1, with a tentative D call TRBD2 (6 bases). V dropped 2 bases and J dropped 3 bases, with 11 bases sitting between them. This CDR3 comprises 15 residues. Per the germline V gene, CDR1 is LNHDA and CDR2 is SQIVND (reference sequence).

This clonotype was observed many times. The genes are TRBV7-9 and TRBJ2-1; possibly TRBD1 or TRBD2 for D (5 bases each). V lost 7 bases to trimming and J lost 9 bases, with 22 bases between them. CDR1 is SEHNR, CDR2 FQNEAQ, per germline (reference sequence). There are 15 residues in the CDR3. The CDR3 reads CASNPAGALLGEQFF. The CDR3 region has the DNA TGTGCCAGCAACCCGGCCGGGGCTTTACTCGGTGAGCAGTTCTTC.

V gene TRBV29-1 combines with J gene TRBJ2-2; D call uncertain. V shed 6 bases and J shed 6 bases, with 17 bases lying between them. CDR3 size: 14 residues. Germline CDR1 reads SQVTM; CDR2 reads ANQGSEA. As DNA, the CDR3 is TGCAGCGTCACGACCCGATCCATACCCGGGGAGCTGTTTTTT. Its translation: CSVTTRSIPGELFF.

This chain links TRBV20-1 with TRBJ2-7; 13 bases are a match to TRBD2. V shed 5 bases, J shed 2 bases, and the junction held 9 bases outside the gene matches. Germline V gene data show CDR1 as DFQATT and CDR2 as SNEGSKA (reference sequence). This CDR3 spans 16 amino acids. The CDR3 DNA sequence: TGCAGTGCTGGAGGACTAGCGGGAGAGTTCCCCTACGAGCAGTACTTC. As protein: CSAGGLAGEFPYEQYF.

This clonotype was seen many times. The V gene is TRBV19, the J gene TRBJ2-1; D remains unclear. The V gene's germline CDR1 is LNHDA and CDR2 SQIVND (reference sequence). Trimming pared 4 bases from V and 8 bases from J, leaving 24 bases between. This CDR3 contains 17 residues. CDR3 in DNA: TGTGCCAGTAGTACCGTTGGGTATATTGGAACGTACGATGAGCAGTTCTTC. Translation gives CASSTVGYIGTYDEQFF.

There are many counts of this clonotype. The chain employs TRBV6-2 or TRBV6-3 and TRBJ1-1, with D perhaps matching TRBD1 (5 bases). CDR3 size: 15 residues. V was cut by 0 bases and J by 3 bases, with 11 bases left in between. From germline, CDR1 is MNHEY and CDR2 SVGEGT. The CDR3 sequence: CASSYSQGEDTEAFF. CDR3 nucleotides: TGTGCCAGCAGTTACTCCCAGGGCGAGGACACTGAAGCTTTCTTT.

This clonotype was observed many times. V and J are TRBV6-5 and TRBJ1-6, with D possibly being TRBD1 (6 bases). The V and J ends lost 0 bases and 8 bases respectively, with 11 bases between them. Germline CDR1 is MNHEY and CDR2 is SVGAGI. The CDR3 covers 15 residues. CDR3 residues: CASSYSRDKYSPLHF. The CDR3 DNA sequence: TGTGCCAGCAGTTACTCGAGGGACAAGTATTCACCCCTCCACTTT.

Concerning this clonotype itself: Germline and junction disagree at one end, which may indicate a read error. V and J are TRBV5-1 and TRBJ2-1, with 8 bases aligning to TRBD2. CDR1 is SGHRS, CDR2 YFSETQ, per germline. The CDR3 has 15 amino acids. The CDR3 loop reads CASSRGGGSYNERFF. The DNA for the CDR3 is TGCGCCAGCAGCCGGGGGGGAGGGTCCTACAATGAGCGGTTCTTC.

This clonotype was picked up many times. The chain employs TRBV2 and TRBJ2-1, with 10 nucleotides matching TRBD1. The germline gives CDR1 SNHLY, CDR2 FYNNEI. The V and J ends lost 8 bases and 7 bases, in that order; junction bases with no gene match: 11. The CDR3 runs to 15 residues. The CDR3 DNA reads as TGTGCCAGCTCCCGTGGGGGACAGGGGAGGAATGAGCAGTTCTTC. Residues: CASSRGGQGRNEQFF. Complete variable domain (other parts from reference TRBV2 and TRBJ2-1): EPEVTQTPSHQVTQMGQEVILRCVPISNHLYFYWYRQILGQKVEFLVSFYNNEISEKSEIFDDQFSVERPDGSNFTLKIRSTKLEDSAMYFCASSRGGQGRNEQFFGPGTRLTVL.

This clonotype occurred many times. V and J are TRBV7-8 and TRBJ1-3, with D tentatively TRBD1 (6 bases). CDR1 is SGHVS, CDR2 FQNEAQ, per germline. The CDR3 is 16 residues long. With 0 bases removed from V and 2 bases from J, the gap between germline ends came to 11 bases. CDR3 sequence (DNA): TGTGCCAGCAGCTTAGCAACAGGGACTGCTGGAAACACCATATATTTT. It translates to CASSLATGTAGNTIYF.

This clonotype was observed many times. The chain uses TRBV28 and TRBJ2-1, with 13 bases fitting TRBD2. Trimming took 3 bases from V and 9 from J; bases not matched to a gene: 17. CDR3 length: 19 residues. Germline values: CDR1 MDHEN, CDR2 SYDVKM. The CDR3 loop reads CASSFRRLAGGPRHGEQFF. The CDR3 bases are TGTGCCAGCAGTTTCCGCCGACTAGCGGGAGGCCCCAGACATGGTGAGCAGTTCTTC.

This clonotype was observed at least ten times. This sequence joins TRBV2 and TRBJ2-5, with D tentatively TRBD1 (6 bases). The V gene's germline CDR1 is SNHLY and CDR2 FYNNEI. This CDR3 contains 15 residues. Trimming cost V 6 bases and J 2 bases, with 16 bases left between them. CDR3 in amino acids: CASRDSLVRQETQYF. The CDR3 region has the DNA TGTGCCAGCAGGGACAGTTTAGTGCGACAAGAGACCCAGTACTTC.

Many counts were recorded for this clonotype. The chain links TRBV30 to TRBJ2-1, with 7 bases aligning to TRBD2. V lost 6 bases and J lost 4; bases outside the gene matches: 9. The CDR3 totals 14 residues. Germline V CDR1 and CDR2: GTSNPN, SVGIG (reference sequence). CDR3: CACRLAALYNEQFF. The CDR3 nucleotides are TGTGCCTGTCGGCTAGCGGCTCTTTACAATGAGCAGTTCTTC.

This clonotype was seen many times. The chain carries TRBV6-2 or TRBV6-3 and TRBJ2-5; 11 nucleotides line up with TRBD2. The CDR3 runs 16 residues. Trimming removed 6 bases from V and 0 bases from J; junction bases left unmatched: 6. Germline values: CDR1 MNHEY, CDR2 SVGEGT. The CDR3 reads CASSSLAGEYQETQYF. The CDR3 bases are TGTGCCAGCAGCTCACTAGCGGGGGAGTACCAAGAGACCCAGTACTTC.

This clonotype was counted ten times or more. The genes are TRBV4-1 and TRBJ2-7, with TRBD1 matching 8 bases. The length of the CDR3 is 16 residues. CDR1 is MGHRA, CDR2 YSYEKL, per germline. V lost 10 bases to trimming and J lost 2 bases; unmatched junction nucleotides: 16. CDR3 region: CATRRSNRDRTYEQYF. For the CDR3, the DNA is TGCGCCACCCGACGATCAAACCGGGACAGGACCTACGAGCAGTACTTC.

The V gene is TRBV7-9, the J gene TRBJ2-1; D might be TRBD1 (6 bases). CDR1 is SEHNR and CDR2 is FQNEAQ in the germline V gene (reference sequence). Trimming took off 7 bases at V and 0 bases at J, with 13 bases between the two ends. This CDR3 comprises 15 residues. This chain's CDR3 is CASTDRPGSYNEQFF. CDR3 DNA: TGTGCCAGCACCGACAGGCCCGGCTCCTACAATGAGCAGTTCTTC.

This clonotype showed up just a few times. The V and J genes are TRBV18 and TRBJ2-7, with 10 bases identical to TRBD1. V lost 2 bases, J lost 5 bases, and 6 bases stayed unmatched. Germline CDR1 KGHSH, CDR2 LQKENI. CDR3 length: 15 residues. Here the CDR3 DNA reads TGTGCCAGCTCACCAGAGGGACAGGGGAGACACGAGCAGTACTTC. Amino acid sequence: CASSPEGQGRHEQYF.

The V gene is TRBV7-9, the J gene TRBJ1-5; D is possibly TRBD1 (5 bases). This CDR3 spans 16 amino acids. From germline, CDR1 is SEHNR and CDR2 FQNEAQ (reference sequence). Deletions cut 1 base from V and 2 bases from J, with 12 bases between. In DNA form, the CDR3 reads TGTGCCAGCAGCTTAGGGTTGGGGGAGGGCAATCAGCCCCAGCATTTT. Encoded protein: CASSLGLGEGNQPQHF.